Below, one T cell receptor beta chain is given with its context. This CDR3 has 15 amino acids. Trimming shortened V by 2 bases and J by 5 bases, and 17 bases separated the two germline ends. CDR1 and CDR2 (germline): DFQATT, SNEGSKA (reference sequence). The data were obtained in a study of molecular identifiers for immune sequencing clone quantification. TCRdb itself ran the PCR reads through MiXCR, one entry per CDR3 protein. The sample has about half a million distinct CDR3 sequences, around 23% seen once; the top ten hold around 0.76%. This receptor was obtained from a human donor in good health. Some libraries in this study had Jurkat cell RNA spiked in. The J gene is TRBJ2-3, the V gene TRBV20-1, with D maybe TRBD2 (6 bases). The material sequenced was naive CD8+ T cells from blood, with Jurkat cell RNA spiked in. Sample subset: FACS-sorted CD8+CD4-CCR7+CD45RA+ naive T cells. The chain's CDR3 is CSARNLRASEDTQYF. The CDR3, as DNA: TGCAGTGCTAGAAATTTAAGGGCTAGCGAAGATACGCAGTATTTT.